The 28 T cell receptor beta chains below were found in one sample sequenced in a study of regulatory T cells in long-lasting Graves disease. Indicated time point: newly diagnosed GD, antithyroid drugs for less than 3 months. RNA from PBMCs was the source of the TCR library. Combining iRepertoire HTBI primers with Arm-PCR of CDR3 regions, the authors built TCR beta libraries. TCRdb fed the multiplex PCR reads into MiXCR, producing one record per CDR3 protein. This sample has some 220,000 distinct CDR3 sequences, with approximately 18% found just once. This sample also belongs to another study, concerning T cells in Graves' hyperthyroidism and ophthalmopathy.

The sequencing used peripheral blood mononuclear cells (PBMCs), collected at new diagnosis, from a patient treated with antithyroid drugs. The receptor source for this set is a woman in her 30s with Graves disease.

This clonotype came up many times. The chain links TRBV27 to TRBJ1-5, with a weak D call TRBD1 (5 bases). V gave up 2 bases and J gave up 0 bases, with 14 bases separating them. Germline V CDR1 and CDR2: MNHEY, SMNVEV (reference sequence). The CDR3 contains 17 residues. The CDR3 sequence is CASSLTPGPYSNQPQHF. The CDR3 DNA is TGTGCCAGCAGTTTAACCCCGGGACCCTATAGCAATCAGCCCCAGCATTTT.

A few counts support this clonotype. The V and J genes are TRBV6-5 and TRBJ1-5, with D hard to call. Trimming removed 0 bases at V and 1 base at J, with 16 bases between. CDR1 MNHEY and CDR2 SVGAGI come from the germline V gene. The CDR3 is 18 amino acids. CDR3 protein: CASSYSSGQESSNQPQHF. The CDR3 region has the DNA TGTGCCAGCAGTTACTCGTCTGGGCAGGAGTCGAGCAATCAGCCCCAGCATTTT.

This clonotype was detected many times. The DNA for the CDR3 is TGTGCCAGCAGCACCGCGGACTCACGTGGGGGGGGCCAAGAGACCCAGTACTTC. Protein product: CASSTADSRGGGQETQYF. The J gene is TRBJ2-5, the V gene TRBV7-9; 7 positions agree with TRBD2. The CDR3 is made up of 18 amino acids. CDR1 and CDR2 (germline): SEHNR, FQNEAQ (reference sequence). V was pared by 5 bases and J by 1 base, with 16 bases of the junction left unmatched.

The V gene is TRBV6-1, the J gene TRBJ1-1, with D unclear. CDR1 MNHNS and CDR2 SASEGT come from the germline V gene. Trimming removed 0 bases from V and 10 bases from J, with 15 bases in between. The CDR3 totals 14 residues. CDR3 nucleotides: TGTGCCAGCAGTGAAGCGATCACTTATGGTCCAGCTTTCTTT. Translating it yields CASSEAITYGPAFF.

This clonotype was counted ten times or more. V gene TRBV11-2 combines with J gene TRBJ2-5; TRBD1 matches 9 bases. The CDR3 is 19 amino acids. The germline gives CDR1 SGHAT, CDR2 FQNNGV. The V gene end was trimmed by 5 bases and the J gene end by 5 bases; junction bases not matched to a gene: 21. CDR3 bases: TGTGCCAGCAGCACTCAATTAGGGGCGCGGGACAGGGCTTCGGAGACCCAGTACTTC. The encoded protein is CASSTQLGARDRASETQYF.

This clonotype was counted at least ten times. The genes are TRBV28 and TRBJ1-2, with D perhaps TRBD1 (6 bases). The V end lost 4 bases, the J end lost 4 bases, and 16 bases lay between the germline ends. CDR3 length equals 15 residues. Germline CDR1 is MDHEN and CDR2 is SYDVKM. The CDR3 region is CASSSDSILPYGYTF. Here the CDR3 DNA reads TGTGCCAGCAGTTCGGACAGCATCCTCCCCTATGGCTACACCTTC.

The chain combines TRBV20-1 with TRBJ2-7; D tentatively reads TRBD1 or TRBD2 (5 bases each). V lost 0 bases, J lost 3 bases, and 9 bases lay in between. The CDR3 runs to 13 residues. Germline assignment: CDR1 DFQATT and CDR2 SNEGSKA (reference sequence). The CDR3 spells CSAREPGSYEQYF. CDR3 bases: TGCAGTGCTAGAGAGCCAGGGAGCTACGAGCAGTACTTC.

This clonotype was seen many times. The chain combines TRBV20-1 with TRBJ1-1, with TRBD1 identical over 9 bases. CDR3 length equals 14 residues. V dropped 5 bases and J dropped 0; count of bases not matched to a gene: 4. The germline CDR1 and CDR2 sequences are DFQATT and SNEGSKA (reference sequence). CDR3 sequence (DNA): TGCAGTGCTCCCCGACAGGGGGTGAACACTGAAGCTTTCTTT. Its translation is CSAPRQGVNTEAFF.

Ten or more counts support this clonotype. The V gene is TRBV9, the J gene TRBJ2-7; D tentatively fits TRBD1 or TRBD2 (6 bases each). V dropped 1 base and J dropped 3 bases, with 17 bases sitting between them. Germline CDR1 is SGDLS and CDR2 is YYNGEE. The CDR3 length is 16 residues. In nucleotides, the CDR3 is TGTGCCAGCAGCGTACGAGGGGGGACTGGGGACTACGAGCAGTACTTC. Translation: CASSVRGGTGDYEQYF.

This sequence joins TRBV20-1 and TRBJ1-4; weak D call: TRBD1 (5 bases). The germline gives CDR1 DFQATT, CDR2 SNEGSKA (reference sequence). This CDR3 is 13 amino acids long. V was trimmed by 6 bases and J by 8 bases, leaving 16 bases between them. CDR3 region: CSADWTRGEKLFF. In nucleotides, the CDR3 is TGCAGTGCGGATTGGACCCGGGGGGAAAAACTGTTTTTT.

In its sample, this clonotype was seen a few times. This chain links TRBV14 with TRBJ2-4; the D is unclear. Germline CDR1 and CDR2: SGHDN and FVKESK. Trimming removed 4 bases at V and 8 bases at J, with 12 bases between. This CDR3 is 13 amino acids long. CDR3 sequence (DNA): TGTGCCAGCAGCCCTTCTGGGGTGCACATTCAGTACTTC. Its protein is CASSPSGVHIQYF. The full variable domain, completed using reference TRBV14 and TRBJ2-4, is EAGVTQFPSHSVIEKGQTVTLRCDPISGHDNLYWYRRVMGKEIKFLLHFVKESKQDESGMPNNRFLAERTGGTYSTLKVQPAELEDSGVYFCASSPSGVHIQYFGAGTRLSVL.

This clonotype was counted ten times or more. The V gene is TRBV28, the J gene TRBJ2-7; D unresolved. The CDR3 covers 14 residues. Looked up from germline, CDR1 is MDHEN and CDR2 is SYDVKM. Trimming left V 3 bases short and J 2 bases short, with 11 bases between. The DNA of the CDR3 is TGTGCCAGCAGTTTTGGTACCGATACCTACGAGCAGTACTTC. The encoded protein is CASSFGTDTYEQYF.

This clonotype has at least ten counts. This chain links TRBV6-2 or TRBV6-3 with TRBJ2-2; D gene ambiguous. Germline V gene data show CDR1 as MNHEY and CDR2 as SVGEGT. There are 12 residues in the CDR3. The V gene lost 2 bases and the J gene lost 7 bases, with 5 bases spanning the gap. The CDR3 protein is CASSYDGGELFF. In DNA form, the CDR3 reads TGTGCCAGCAGTTACGACGGCGGGGAGCTGTTTTTT.

The chain has TRBV3-1 and TRBJ1-2; a possible D gene is TRBD1 (6 bases). Germline loops: CDR1 LGHDT, CDR2 YNNKEL (reference sequence). CDR3 length: 15 amino acids. Trimming took off 0 bases at V and 4 bases at J, with 12 bases between the two ends. CDR3 nucleotides: TGTGCCAGCAGCCAAGAAGCGGGGGCGGGCTATGGCTACACCTTC. As protein: CASSQEAGAGYGYTF.

This clonotype was counted ten times or more. V and J are TRBV13 and TRBJ2-7; TRBD1 is a possible D gene (6 bases). CDR1 is PRHDT and CDR2 is FYEKMQ in the germline V gene (reference sequence). The CDR3 is 13 residues long. V was clipped by 6 bases and J by 2 bases, with 11 bases between them. The CDR3 here is CASRPSGAYEQYF. CDR3 DNA: TGTGCCAGCAGGCCGTCAGGGGCCTACGAGCAGTACTTC. Looking up the rest from reference TRBV13 and TRBJ2-7 gives the full variable domain: AAGVIQSPRHLIKEKRETATLKCYPIPRHDTVYWYQQGPGQDPQFLISFYEKMQSDKGSIPDRFSAQQFSDYHSELNMSSLELGDSALYFCASRPSGAYEQYFGPGTRLTVT.

The genes are TRBV10-2 and TRBJ2-3; TRBD2 aligns across 11 bases. Per the germline V gene, CDR1 is WSHSY and CDR2 is SAAADI. CDR3 length: 18 amino acids. Trimming removed 7 bases from V and 2 bases from J; junction bases left unmatched: 14. The CDR3 DNA sequence: TGCGCCAGCACCGAACTTTACCTAGCGGGAGGTAACACAGATACGCAGTATTTT. Its protein is CASTELYLAGGNTDTQYF.

V is TRBV6-2 or TRBV6-3 and J is TRBJ2-1, with 8 bases that match TRBD1. Germline CDR1 is MNHEY and CDR2 is SVGEGT. The CDR3 totals 16 residues. The junction had 17 bases not matched to a gene; V was cut back by 5 bases and J by 11 bases. The CDR3 sequence: CASSEQGETTMRKQFF. For the CDR3, the DNA is TGTGCCAGCAGTGAACAGGGGGAGACTACAATGAGGAAGCAGTTCTTC.

This clonotype was picked up many times. The chain combines TRBV9 with TRBJ2-7; D possibly corresponds to TRBD1 (5 bases). Germline CDR1 is SGDLS and CDR2 is YYNGEE. The CDR3 is made up of 14 amino acids. Between the trimmed V and J ends, which lost 0 bases and 3 bases, there was a span of 10 bases. The CDR3 bases are TGTGCCAGCAGCGTAGCAGGGAACAACTACGAGCAGTACTTC. It yields the protein CASSVAGNNYEQYF.

The rearrangement uses TRBV11-2 and TRBJ2-3; D possibly corresponds to TRBD1 (6 bases). This CDR3 contains 16 residues. Germline assignment: CDR1 SGHAT and CDR2 FQNNGV. V was trimmed by 2 bases and J by 1 base, leaving 13 bases between them. The CDR3 is CASSLRGIGGTDTQYF. DNA for the CDR3: TGTGCCAGCAGCTTAAGGGGGATAGGCGGCACAGATACGCAGTATTTT.

This chain links TRBV19 with TRBJ1-5; 8 bases are a match to TRBD1. With 10 bases clipped from V and 6 bases from J, the junction kept 11 bases outside the gene matches. The V gene's germline CDR1 is LNHDA and CDR2 SQIVND (reference sequence). The CDR3 extends over 14 amino acids. In nucleotides, the CDR3 is TGTGCCACCGATAACCAGGGGGCCGGTCAGCCCCAGCATTTT. It specifies CATDNQGAGQPQHF.

In its sample, this clonotype was seen many times. The rearrangement links TRBV5-1 to TRBJ1-1; possibly TRBD1 for D (5 bases). This CDR3 has 14 amino acids. The V gene lost 5 bases and the J gene lost 1 base, with 12 bases spanning the gap. From germline, CDR1 is SGHRS and CDR2 YFSETQ. The CDR3 is CASRGGEENTEAFF. DNA for the CDR3: TGCGCCAGCAGGGGGGGAGAGGAGAACACTGAAGCTTTCTTT.

This clonotype was seen ten or more times. J is TRBJ2-3 and V is TRBV9; possible D gene TRBD1, 6 bases. The V end lost 2 bases, the J end lost 2 bases, and 21 bases lay between the germline ends. Germline V gene lookup returns CDR1 SGDLS and CDR2 YYNGEE. The CDR3 totals 18 residues. The CDR3 coding sequence is TGTGCCAGCAGCGTCCGACCGAGACAGGTCCGTGACACAGATACGCAGTATTTT. Residues: CASSVRPRQVRDTDTQYF.

This clonotype was counted at least ten times. The V gene is TRBV20-1, the J gene TRBJ1-2, with 7 bases lining up with TRBD1. Trimming took 3 bases from V and 8 from J; bases not matched to a gene: 12. CDR3 size: 14 residues. Germline V gene lookup returns CDR1 DFQATT and CDR2 SNEGSKA (reference sequence). The CDR3 DNA sequence: TGCAGTGCTAGCAGCGCACAGGGGACCTGGGGCTACACCTTC. It yields the protein CSASSAQGTWGYTF.

This clonotype was observed many times. This chain joins TRBV30 and TRBJ1-1; D not certain. The V gene lost 5 bases and the J gene lost 5 bases, with 18 bases spanning the gap. This CDR3 is built from 14 residues. Germline loops: CDR1 GTSNPN, CDR2 SVGIG (reference sequence). CDR3 coding DNA: TGTGCCTGGGTAGTGAAAGGTTTTAGGACTGAAGCTTTCTTT. It specifies CAWVVKGFRTEAFF.

There are many counts of this clonotype. Mismatch with germline at one junction end may stem from a read error. The chain links TRBV7-7 to TRBJ2-1, with a weak D call TRBD2 (5 bases). Germline CDR1 reads SSHAT; CDR2 reads FNYEAQ (reference sequence). The CDR3 loop spans 14 amino acids. In DNA, the CDR3 is TGTGCTAGCAGCTCAGAGGGCTCCTACAATGAGCAGTTCTTC. It codes for CASSSEGSYNEQFF.

The chain carries TRBV30 and TRBJ1-1; no firm D call. With 4 bases removed from V and 5 bases from J, the gap between germline ends came to 14 bases. Germline assignment: CDR1 GTSNPN and CDR2 SVGIG (reference sequence). The CDR3 spans 13 residues. The CDR3 here is CAWKSREGTEAFF. As DNA, the CDR3 is TGTGCCTGGAAATCGAGGGAGGGAACTGAAGCTTTCTTT.

V and J are TRBV11-2 and TRBJ2-5; D might be TRBD2 (7 bases). The CDR3 is made up of 15 amino acids. The V end lost 1 base, the J end lost 2 bases, and 11 bases lay between the germline ends. CDR1 and CDR2 from the germline V gene are SGHAT and FQNNGV. CDR3 loop: CASSLGGGFQETQYF. DNA of the CDR3: TGTGCCAGCAGCTTAGGGGGGGGCTTTCAAGAGACCCAGTACTTC.

This clonotype was counted at least ten times. The rearrangement uses TRBV11-1 and TRBJ1-1; TRBD1 might be the D (5 bases). Germline CDR1 reads SGHAT; CDR2 reads FQDESV (reference sequence). CDR3 length equals 17 residues. The germline V and J ends were trimmed by 0 bases and 4 bases, with 18 bases remaining between them. CDR3 sequence (DNA): TGTGCCAGCAGCTTAGCGTACAGGACCCATGGGGGCACTGAAGCTTTCTTT. This encodes CASSLAYRTHGGTEAFF.